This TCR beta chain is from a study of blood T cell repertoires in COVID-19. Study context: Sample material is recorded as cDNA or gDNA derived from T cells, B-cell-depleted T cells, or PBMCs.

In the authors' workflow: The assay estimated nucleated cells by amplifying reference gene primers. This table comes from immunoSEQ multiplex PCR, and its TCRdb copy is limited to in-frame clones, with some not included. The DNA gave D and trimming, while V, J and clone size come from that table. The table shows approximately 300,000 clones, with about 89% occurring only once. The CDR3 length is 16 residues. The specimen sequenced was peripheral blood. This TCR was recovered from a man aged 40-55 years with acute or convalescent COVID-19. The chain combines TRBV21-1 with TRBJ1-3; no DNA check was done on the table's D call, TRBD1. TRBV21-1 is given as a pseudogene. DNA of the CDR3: TGTGCCAGCAGCAATTTGGGACAGGGGTCTGGAAACACCATATATTTT. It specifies CASSNLGQGSGNTIYF.